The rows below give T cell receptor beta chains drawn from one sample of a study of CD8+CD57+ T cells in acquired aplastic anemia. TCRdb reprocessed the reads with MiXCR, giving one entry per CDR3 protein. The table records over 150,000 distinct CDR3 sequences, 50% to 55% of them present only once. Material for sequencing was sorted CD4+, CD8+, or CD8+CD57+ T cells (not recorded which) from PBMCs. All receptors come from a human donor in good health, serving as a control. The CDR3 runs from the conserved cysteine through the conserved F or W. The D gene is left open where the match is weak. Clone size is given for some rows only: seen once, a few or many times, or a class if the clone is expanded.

TGTGCCATCAGTATCCAGGGTTATGCCGGCTACACCTTC,CAISIQGYAGYTF,TRBJ1-2,NA,TRBV10-3,NA
TGCAGTGCTGGATTCCGACGACAGGGAACTAATGAAAGACTGTTTTTT,CSAGFRRQGTNERLFF,TRBJ1-4,TRBD1,TRBV20-1,NA
TGTGCCAGCAGCACACGTCAGGGGCGAAGTTACAATGAGCAGTTCTTC,CASSTRQGRSYNEQFF,TRBJ2-1,NA,TRBV7-6,many
TGTGCCACCAGCAGAGGGCAGGGGTATGGCTACACCTTC,CATSRGQGYGYTF,TRBJ1-2,NA,TRBV15,NA
TGTGCCAGCAGCCAAGGACAGGGGGCCTCCTATGGCTACACCTTC,CASSQGQGASYGYTF,TRBJ1-2,TRBD1,TRBV3-1,many
TGTGCCAGCAGCCAACGGGTCACAGGGAAATCCAATCAGCCCCAGCATTTT,CASSQRVTGKSNQPQHF,TRBJ1-5,NA,TRBV3-1,few
TGTGCCAGCAGACTGAGCGGCGGCAATCAGCCCCAGCATTTT,CASRLSGGNQPQHF,TRBJ1-5,NA,TRBV6-2/TRBV6-3,few
TGTGCCACCAGTGACCAAAGGACTCCCGGCGGAGAAAAACTGTTTTTT,CATSDQRTPGGEKLFF,TRBJ1-4,NA,TRBV24-1,NA
TGTGCCATCAGCGGGACGGAGGGCTACACCTTC,CAISGTEGYTF,TRBJ1-2,NA,TRBV10-3,many
TGTGCCACCAGCAGAGATCCTTGGGGGCCGCAAGAGACCCAGTACTTC,CATSRDPWGPQETQYF,TRBJ2-5,NA,TRBV15,many
TGTGCCAGCAGGTACCGGACAGAATCGCGCTACACCTTC,CASRYRTESRYTF,TRBJ1-2,NA,TRBV6-5,few
TGTGCCAGCAGAACCGGGAAGGACTGGGGGGAGCTGTACTTC,CASRTGKDWGELYF,TRBJ2-7,NA,TRBV7-2,few
TGTGCCAGCAGTTACTCGATGGGAGGCTACGAGCAGTACTTC,CASSYSMGGYEQYF,TRBJ2-7,NA,TRBV6-5,many
TGTGCCAGCAGCTCCTACCAGGGGGGCCACGAGCAGTACTTC,CASSSYQGGHEQYF,TRBJ2-7,NA,TRBV7-2,many
TGCGCCAGCAGTCACGTCGGGGGAGGCAATGAGCAGTTCTTC,CASSHVGGGNEQFF,TRBJ2-1,NA,TRBV10-1,NA
TGTGCCATCAGTGAGGGGGGAGGGACTGAAGCTTTCTTT,CAISEGGGTEAFF,TRBJ1-1,NA,TRBV10-3,once
TGTGCCATCAGCCGACAGGCGAACACTGAAGCTTTCTTT,CAISRQANTEAFF,TRBJ1-1,NA,TRBV10-3,many
TGCAGTGCTAGAGATCTGGGCAATCAGCCCCAGCATTTT,CSARDLGNQPQHF,TRBJ1-5,NA,TRBV20-1,NA
TGTGCCAGCAGGCCTTCGGGACAGCCACAAGAGACCCAGTACTTC,CASRPSGQPQETQYF,TRBJ2-5,TRBD1,TRBV12-3/TRBV12-4,many
TGTGCCAGCAGCTTAGGGCTCGCTAGGGAGACCCAGTACTTC,CASSLGLARETQYF,TRBJ2-5,NA,TRBV7-2,many
TGTGCCAGCAGCTTAGCCCCCCCAGGCATTAATTCACCCCTCCACTTT,CASSLAPPGINSPLHF,TRBJ1-6,NA,TRBV7-3,many
TGCGCCAGCAGCTTGGTACCGGGCAACAATGAGCAGTTCTTC,CASSLVPGNNEQFF,TRBJ2-1,NA,TRBV5-1,many
TGTGCCAGCAGTCAAACTAGCGGGGGGCTCTACGAGCAGTACTTC,CASSQTSGGLYEQYF,TRBJ2-7,TRBD2,TRBV7-2,NA
TGTGCCACCAGCAGAGATATGGAGGGTAGCACTGAAGCTTTCTTT,CATSRDMEGSTEAFF,TRBJ1-1,NA,TRBV15,NA
TGTGCCAGCAGCCAAGTGGAGACCCGGGACACTGAAGCTTTCTTT,CASSQVETRDTEAFF,TRBJ1-1,NA,TRBV9,NA
TGTGCCAGTAGTCCCACGGGACAGGATAGGTGGGAGGACTATGGCTACACCTTC,CASSPTGQDRWEDYGYTF,TRBJ1-2,TRBD1,TRBV19,NA
TGCGCCAGCAGCGCCCGGGACACTACCTACGAGCAGTACTTC,CASSARDTTYEQYF,TRBJ2-7,NA,TRBV4-1,NA
TGTGCCACCAGCAGAGGGGTGGGAGGGGAGCAGTTCTTC,CATSRGVGGEQFF,TRBJ2-1,TRBD2,TRBV15,NA
TGTGCCAGCAGTCTAGGGACTTTCTACGAGCAGTACTTC,CASSLGTFYEQYF,TRBJ2-7,NA,TRBV28,NA
TGTGCCAGCAGGCAGACCGTCTTAGAGCAGTACTTC,CASRQTVLEQYF,TRBJ2-7,NA,TRBV12-3/TRBV12-4,NA
TGTGCCAGCAGTTTCGACAGGCCGTCCGAGCAGTACTTC,CASSFDRPSEQYF,TRBJ2-7,NA,TRBV28,many
TGTGCCAGCAAAAGAGGCTACACCTTC,CASKRGYTF,TRBJ1-2,NA,TRBV7-2,NA
TGTGCCAGCAGCTCAGGGGCTCTGAGTGGCTACACCTTC,CASSSGALSGYTF,TRBJ1-2,NA,TRBV11-2,once
TGCAGTGCTAGAGAAAGGGGGGCTAATGAAAAACTGTTTTTT,CSARERGANEKLFF,TRBJ1-4,NA,TRBV20-1,many
TGCGCCAGCAGCTTGGAGGGATATGCGGGGGACTATGGCTACACCTTC,CASSLEGYAGDYGYTF,TRBJ1-2,NA,TRBV5-1,many
TGCGCCAGCAGGGGGGTGCTCGTGAACACTGAAGCTTTCTTT,CASRGVLVNTEAFF,TRBJ1-1,NA,TRBV4-1,many
TGCAGCGTAGGTGTAGCGGGGGGGCCCGGTGAGACCCAGTACTTC,CSVGVAGGPGETQYF,TRBJ2-5,TRBD2,TRBV29-1,few
TGCAGTGCTAGACCAAGGGAACTCTACGAGCAGTACTTC,CSARPRELYEQYF,TRBJ2-7,NA,TRBV20-1,NA
TGTGCCAGCAGCCTCGGGACCTATGGCTACACCTTC,CASSLGTYGYTF,TRBJ1-2,NA,TRBV3-1,NA
TGTGCCAGTAGTAAAAGCAGGGGCAACTATGGCTACACCTTC,CASSKSRGNYGYTF,TRBJ1-2,NA,TRBV19,NA
TGTGCCAGCAGTCTCCTGCCCCGACAGGATAGCAATCAGCCCCAGCATTTT,CASSLLPRQDSNQPQHF,TRBJ1-5,NA,TRBV12-3/TRBV12-4,many
TGTGCCAGCAGTCCACGGACAGGGGACTTGGCTGGGGCCAACGTCCTGACTTTC,CASSPRTGDLAGANVLTF,TRBJ2-6,TRBD1,TRBV12-3/TRBV12-4,NA
TGTGCCAGCGGTGGGCCCGGGACAGCCTTTAACTATGGCTACACCTTC,CASGGPGTAFNYGYTF,TRBJ1-2,TRBD1,TRBV28,NA
TGTGCCAGCAGCACAGGGTCTGGGGCCAACGTCCTGACTTTC,CASSTGSGANVLTF,TRBJ2-6,NA,TRBV7-9,many
TGTGCCAGCAGTGAGACCAGTAACGGCAATCAGCCCCAGCATTTT,CASSETSNGNQPQHF,TRBJ1-5,NA,TRBV25-1,NA
TGTGCCATCAGTCCACAGCGGGCCCGCACTGAAGCTTTCTTT,CAISPQRARTEAFF,TRBJ1-1,NA,TRBV9,NA
TGTGCCAGCAGTCGATCGCAGGGGAATCAGCCCCAGCATTTT,CASSRSQGNQPQHF,TRBJ1-5,NA,TRBV3-1,few
TGCAGTGCCAAGGACAGTGGGGGGCGAGGAGAAAAACTGTTTTTT,CSAKDSGGRGEKLFF,TRBJ1-4,NA,TRBV20-1,few
TGCGCCAGCAGCTTGGTAGCGCAGGGCGCCTACAATGAGCAGTTCTTC,CASSLVAQGAYNEQFF,TRBJ2-1,NA,TRBV5-1,many